This TCR beta chain emerged from a study of early T cells in non-severe SARS-CoV-2 infection. For the study at large: Chains were unpaired, as sequencing was done on bulk RNA from unsorted whole blood.

Researchers attached unique molecular identifiers to individual cDNA molecules. Each CDR3 protein is one row after TCRdb ran MiXCR on the 5' RACE reads. The table includes fewer than 30,000 distinct CDR3 sequences, more than 3.5% detected once. This clonotype was recorded a few times. The sequence derives from an adult who was a healthcare worker with PCR-confirmed SARS-CoV-2 infection or an uninfected control (not recorded which). The sample taken for sequencing was whole blood.

The CDR3 DNA sequence: TGTGCCAGCAGCCCCGAGATTCGGACGGGGGGTAACGGGGAGCTGTTTTTT. This gives the protein CASSPEIRTGGNGELFF. J is TRBJ2-2 and V is TRBV2; TRBD2 matches at 7 bases. Germline loops: CDR1 SNHLY, CDR2 FYNNEI. The V gene end was trimmed by 6 bases and the J gene end by 7 bases; junction bases not matched to a gene: 17. This CDR3 is 17 amino acids long. Together with reference TRBV2 and TRBJ2-2, the CDR3 gives the full variable domain: EPEVTQTPSHQVTQMGQEVILRCVPISNHLYFYWYRQILGQKVEFLVSFYNNEISEKSEIFDDQFSVERPDGSNFTLKIRSTKLEDSAMYFCASSPEIRTGGNGELFFGEGSRLTVL.